The present TCR beta chain was sequenced within a study of control samples from healthy donors and cancer patients. Trimming took off 4 bases at V and 9 bases at J, with 4 bases between the two ends. This CDR3 is 11 amino acids long. The germline gives CDR1 SEHNR, CDR2 FQNEAQ (reference sequence). The assay was immunoSEQ multiplex PCR, and TCRdb's table has in-frame clones only and misses some. The sample yields some 150,000 clones, 93% seen once. The V and J genes are TRBV7-9 and TRBJ1-6; no definite D call. This TCR derives from a man aged 50 or older in good health. Sample: blood. The CDR3, as DNA: TGTGCCAGCAGCTCGACTTCACCCCTCCACTTT. This translates into CASSSTSPLHF.